This is a list of T cell receptor beta chains from one sample in a study of blood T cell repertoires in COVID-19. TCRdb's copy holds only in-frame clones and misses some; the assay was immunoSEQ multiplex PCR. This sample yields about 220,000 clones, of which roughly 85% are seen a single time; over 2% belongs to the top ten. The material sequenced was peripheral blood. Receptors were obtained from a woman aged 70-85 years with COVID-19, enrolled during active disease. The CDR3 runs from the conserved cysteine through the conserved F or W. Each record gives: J gene, D gene, clone size, V gene, CDR3 protein, CDR3 DNA. A D gene is named only where the DNA matches it firmly. Clone size is stated in some rows and not others, as once, few, many or a class when expanded.

>TRBJ1-2|NA|NA|TRBV14
CASSQTVNYGYTF
TGTGCCAGCAGCCAGACAGTTAACTATGGCTACACCTTC
>TRBJ1-4|NA|NA|TRBV7-8
CASSRRQTTNEKLFF
TGTGCCAGCAGCCGAAGACAGACAACTAATGAAAAACTGTTTTTT
>TRBJ2-7|TRBD1|NA|TRBV5-5
CASSPQGAQASYEQYF
TGTGCCAGCAGCCCGCAGGGGGCCCAGGCCTCCTACGAGCAGTACTTC
>TRBJ2-5|NA|NA|TRBV25-1
CASSEVHRAQETQYF
TGTGCCAGCAGTGAAGTCCACAGGGCACAAGAGACCCAGTACTTC
>TRBJ1-1|TRBD1|NA|TRBV12-5
CASGLVNLQGGKLNTEAFF
TGTGCTAGTGGTTTGGTAAATTTGCAGGGGGGTAAATTGAACACTGAAGCTTTCTTT
>TRBJ2-3|NA|NA|TRBV3-1/TRBV3-2
CASSPTRVVSDTQYF
TGTGCCAGCAGCCCGACTAGGGTGGTCTCAGATACGCAGTATTTT
>TRBJ2-1|TRBD1|NA|TRBV29-1
CSVGTGGYNEQFF
TGCAGCGTTGGGACAGGGGGCTACAATGAGCAGTTCTTC
>TRBJ1-3|TRBD1|NA|TRBV19
CASRDRGSGNTIYF
TGTGCCAGTAGGGACAGGGGCTCTGGAAACACCATATATTTT
>TRBJ1-2|TRBD1|NA|TRBV24-1
CATSDAPTGGNYGYTF
TGTGCCACCAGTGATGCCCCCACAGGGGGGAACTATGGCTACACCTTC
>TRBJ2-5|TRBD2|NA|TRBV11-2
CASSGRVAETQYF
TGTGCCAGCAGCGGGAGGGTTGCGGAGACCCAGTACTTC
>TRBJ1-1|TRBD1|many|TRBV7-8
CASSLGTGEAFF
TGTGCCAGCAGCTTAGGGACAGGAGAAGCTTTCTTT
>TRBJ1-2|NA|few|TRBV21-1
CASSNRQGGYTF
TGTGCCAGCAGCAACCGACAGGGGGGCTACACCTTC
>TRBJ2-7|TRBD2|NA|TRBV11-2
CASSSTSGGYEQYF
TGTGCCAGCAGCTCGACTAGCGGGGGATACGAGCAGTACTTC
>TRBJ2-5|NA|NA|TRBV5-1
CASSFGETQYF
TGCGCCAGCAGCTTCGGAGAGACCCAGTACTTC
>TRBJ1-1|NA|NA|TRBV3-1/TRBV3-2
CASSQAGIDNTEAFF
TGTGCCAGCAGCCAAGCCGGGATTGATAACACTGAAGCTTTCTTT
>TRBJ2-5|TRBD2|NA|TRBV27
CASSRVLGSGAQETQYF
TGTGCCAGCAGCCGGGTTTTAGGTAGCGGGGCCCAAGAGACCCAGTACTTC
>TRBJ1-5|NA|once|TRBV18
CASSLWGQPQHF
TGTGCCAGCTCACTCTGGGGCCAGCCCCAGCATTTT
>TRBJ1-1|TRBD1|NA|TRBV27
CASRRTGEGTEAFF
TGTGCCAGCAGACGAACAGGGGAAGGGACTGAAGCTTTCTTT
>TRBJ2-3|TRBD2|NA|TRBV29-1
CSVDGLAGGRTDTQYF
TGCAGCGTTGATGGCCTAGCGGGGGGGCGGACAGATACGCAGTATTTT
>TRBJ1-3|TRBD1|once|TRBV6-6
CASSYSRGHGNTIYF
TGTGCCAGCAGTTACAGCAGGGGGCACGGAAACACCATATATTTT
>TRBJ2-1|NA|NA|TRBV9
CASSVYSASYNEQFF
TGTGCCAGCAGCGTATATAGCGCCTCCTACAATGAGCAGTTCTTC
>TRBJ2-7|TRBD1|NA|TRBV28
CASKGTVYEQYF
TGTGCCAGCAAGGGGACAGTCTACGAGCAGTACTTC
>TRBJ1-2|NA|NA|TRBV2
CASLLDNWDGYTF
TGTGCCAGCTTATTGGACAACTGGGATGGCTACACCTTC
>TRBJ1-2|NA|NA|TRBV9
CASSVGARNNYGYTF
TGTGCCAGCAGCGTAGGGGCCAGGAATAACTATGGCTACACCTTC
>TRBJ1-1|TRBD1|NA|TRBV19
CATTTGAAMNTEAFF
TGTGCCACCACAACAGGGGCTGCCATGAACACTGAAGCTTTCTTT
>TRBJ1-4|NA|NA|TRBV27
CASSSVGLGDEKLFF
TGTGCCAGCAGTTCGGTCGGACTAGGGGATGAAAAACTGTTTTTT
>TRBJ2-7|NA|NA|TRBV29-1
CSAQGGYDEQYF
TGCAGTGCACAGGGGGGGTATGACGAGCAGTACTTC
>TRBJ1-1|NA|NA|TRBV3-1/TRBV3-2
CASSLPRAGTEAFF
TGTGCCAGCAGCCTCCCCAGGGCAGGCACTGAAGCTTTCTTT
>TRBJ2-5|TRBD1|once|TRBV9
CASSVVAGGQETQYF
TGTGCCAGCAGCGTAGTGGCAGGGGGCCAAGAGACCCAGTACTTC
>TRBJ1-5|NA|NA|TRBV2
CASRHRYGNQPQHF
TGTGCCAGCAGGCACAGATATGGCAATCAGCCCCAGCATTTT
>TRBJ1-1|NA|NA|TRBV29-1
CSVVPGTEAFF
TGCAGCGTTGTCCCAGGCACTGAAGCTTTCTTT
>TRBJ1-4|NA|NA|TRBV19
CASSRTLLFNEKLFF
TGTGCCAGTAGCCGGACACTGTTGTTTAATGAAAAACTGTTTTTT
>TRBJ1-2|NA|NA|TRBV12-3/TRBV12-4
CASSRGQNYGYTF
TGTGCCAGCAGCCGCGGACAGAACTATGGCTACACCTTC
>TRBJ2-7|NA|NA|TRBV9
CASSEGGYAGQYF
TGTGCCAGCAGCGAGGGAGGTTATGCGGGGCAGTACTTC
>TRBJ2-5|NA|NA|TRBV19
CASSMGSRSLETQYF
TGTGCCAGTAGTATGGGCAGTCGCAGCTTGGAGACCCAGTACTTC
>TRBJ2-7|NA|NA|TRBV7-8
CASSYSGLENYEQYF
TGTGCCAGCAGCTATTCAGGGCTAGAAAACTACGAGCAGTACTTC
>TRBJ2-1|TRBD1|NA|TRBV19
CASRTTGGSYNEQFF
TGTGCCAGTAGAACGACAGGGGGGTCCTACAATGAGCAGTTCTTC
>TRBJ2-1|NA|NA|TRBV4-1
CASSQGHENEQFF
TGCGCCAGCAGCCAAGGCCACGAGAATGAGCAGTTCTTC
>TRBJ1-1|NA|NA|TRBV6-2/TRBV6-3
CASSYREGQAHGEAFF
TGTGCCAGCAGTTACAGGGAGGGGCAGGCCCACGGTGAAGCTTTCTTT
>TRBJ1-3|TRBD1|NA|TRBV3-1/TRBV3-2
CASRNDRGGNTIYF
TGTGCCAGCAGAAACGACAGGGGTGGAAACACCATATATTTT
>TRBJ2-2|TRBD2|NA|TRBV5-1
CASSPDGTSGLANTGELFF
TGCGCCAGCAGCCCAGACGGGACTAGCGGGCTCGCGAACACCGGGGAGCTGTTTTTT